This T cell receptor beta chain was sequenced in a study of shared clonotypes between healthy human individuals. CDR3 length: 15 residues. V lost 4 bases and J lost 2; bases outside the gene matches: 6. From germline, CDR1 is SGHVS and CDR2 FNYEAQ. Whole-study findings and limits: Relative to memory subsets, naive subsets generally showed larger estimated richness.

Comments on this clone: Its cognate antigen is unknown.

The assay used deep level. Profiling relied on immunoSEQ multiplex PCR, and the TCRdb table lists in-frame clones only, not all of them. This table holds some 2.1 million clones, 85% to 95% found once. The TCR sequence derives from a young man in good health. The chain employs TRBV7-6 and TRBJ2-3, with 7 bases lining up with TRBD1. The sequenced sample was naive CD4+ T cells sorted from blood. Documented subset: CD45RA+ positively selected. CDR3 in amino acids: CASSSGQAYTDTQYF. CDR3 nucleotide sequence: TGTGCCAGCAGCTCCGGACAGGCATACACAGATACGCAGTATTTT.